These 21 T cell receptor beta chains share one sample of origin, sequenced in a study of T cells in women clearing cervical HPV infection. Sequenced by immunoSEQ multiplex PCR; TCRdb stores in-frame clones only, minus some. This sample's table has some 15,000 clones. Sequenced: blood buffy coat. The receptor set was obtained from a woman between 18 and 75 years old with a cervical HPV16 infection that either progressed to CIN3+ or cleared (not recorded which).

This clone is labeled medium-sized (0.01 to 0.1%) based on frequency. The sequence runs out 3 residues before the end of the CDR3; the remainder is reconstructed from the germline J gene. The chain uses TRBV10-3 and TRBJ2-1; 8 nucleotides agree with TRBD1. Germline V gene sequence: CDR1 ENHRY, CDR2 SYGVKD. CDR3 length: 16 residues. The trim removed 7 bases at V and 6 bases at J, leaving 14 bases unmatched. The sequenced CDR3 bases are TGTGCCATCACCAGGAACCCAGGACAGGGTTTCAATGAG. Amino acids: CAITRNPGQGFNE. The CDR3, in full, reads CAITRNPGQGFNEQFF.

A remark on this clone: The CDR3 end falls 3 residues outside the read, so it is completed with the germline J gene. The V gene is TRBV30, the J gene TRBJ1-1; possibly TRBD1 for D (5 bases). The CDR3 runs 14 residues. The germline gives CDR1 GTSNPN, CDR2 SVGIG (reference sequence). The V end was cut by 0 bases, the J end by 6 bases, with 14 bases between. The CDR3 DNA, read in part, is TGTGCCTGGAGTGTTCTGCAGGGAGGACCTGAA. It encodes CAWSVLQGGPE. The whole CDR3 reads CAWSVLQGGPEAFF.

As to this clone: The DNA ends 3 residues before the CDR3 does, and the rest of the CDR3 is filled in from the germline J gene. The chain combines TRBV2 with TRBJ1-1; 9 bases are shared with TRBD1. The CDR3 is made up of 15 amino acids. The V gene's germline CDR1 is SNHLY and CDR2 FYNNEI. J lost 5 bases, V lost 7 bases, and 11 bases had no gene match. The covered CDR3 bases are TGTGCCAGCACCCCCGGGACAGGGCTTAATACTGAA. Its protein product is CASTPGTGLNTE. The whole CDR3 protein reads CASTPGTGLNTEAFF.

To note about this clone: The read halts 3 residues ahead of the CDR3 end, with the missing end drawn from the germline J gene. The rearrangement uses TRBV6-2 or TRBV6-3 and TRBJ2-4, with 7 bases that match TRBD2. CDR1 MNHEY and CDR2 SVGEGT come from the germline V gene. The CDR3 spans 13 residues. The CDR3 DNA, read in part, is TGTGCCAGCAGCAACCGTGAAACGGGGGGT. Protein sequence: CASSNRETGG. The entire CDR3 is CASSNRETGGQYF.

Points on this clone: The read halts 3 residues ahead of the CDR3 end, with the missing end drawn from the germline J gene. The chain recombines TRBV7-3 with TRBJ2-1; 10 nucleotides line up with TRBD2. The germline CDR1 and CDR2 sequences are SGHTA and FQGTGA. This CDR3 region has 15 residues. The V segment lost 4 bases and the J segment 5 bases; nucleotides outside the gene matches: 5. The CDR3 protein is CASSSAGGPDNEQFF. CDR3 DNA, as far as it was read: TGTGCCAGCAGCTCAGCGGGAGGGCCGGACAATGAG.

Comment on this clone: The missing CDR3 end, 3 residues past where the read stops, is filled in from the germline J gene. This sequence joins TRBV18 and TRBJ2-1, with TRBD2 matching 7 bases. There are 17 residues in the CDR3. Germline values: CDR1 KGHSH, CDR2 LQKENI. Trimming removed 2 bases from V and 7 bases from J; junction bases left unmatched: 14. Incomplete CDR3 DNA: TGTGCCAGCTCACCATCCCTTACTAGCGTCCTCCGGAATGAG. This translates into CASSPSLTSVLRNE. The entire CDR3 is CASSPSLTSVLRNEQFF.

This clone is deemed medium-sized by its frequency. The read falls 3 residues short of the CDR3 end, and the missing part is taken from the germline J gene. The chain uses TRBV10-3 and TRBJ2-1; 10 bases match TRBD2. Germline values: CDR1 ENHRY, CDR2 SYGVKD. V lost 0 bases and J lost 8; bases outside the gene matches: 13. The CDR3 is 18 amino acids. The CDR3 protein is CAISESRASGGYRDEQFF. CDR3 DNA (partial): TGTGCCATCAGTGAGTCAAGGGCTAGCGGGGGATATAGGGATGAG.

Regarding this clone: The read terminates 3 residues before the CDR3 end, so the remaining end is supplied by the germline J gene. The chain combines TRBV11-2 with TRBJ2-5; 8 positions agree with TRBD2. Germline V gene sequence: CDR1 SGHAT, CDR2 FQNNGV. After removal of 3 bases from V and 4 bases from J, the junction contained 7 bases not matched to a gene. CDR3 length: 15 residues. The CDR3 spells CASSFEAGGRETQYF. The CDR3 DNA, read in part, is TGTGCCAGCAGCTTTGAGGCGGGAGGAAGAGAGACC.

On this clone: The read terminates 3 residues before the CDR3 end, so the remaining end is supplied by the germline J gene. V and J are TRBV5-1 and TRBJ1-1; D might be TRBD1 (6 bases). The CDR3 has 14 amino acids. The germline V gene has CDR1 SGHRS and CDR2 YFSETQ. V lost 4 bases and J 5 bases, leaving 15 bases between the germline ends. CDR3 loop: CASSIQGIETEAFF. The sequenced CDR3 bases are TGCGCCAGCAGCATACAGGGTATCGAAACTGAA.

About this clone: The read is 3 residues too short to cover the CDR3 end, so that end is filled in from the germline J gene. The chain joins TRBV19 to TRBJ2-7; the D is unclear. The germline V gene encodes CDR1 LNHDA and CDR2 SQIVND (reference sequence). V shed 4 bases and J shed 6 bases, with 10 bases lying between them. This CDR3 is 12 amino acids long. The CDR3: CASSTGFGEQYF. CDR3 DNA, as far as it was read: TGTGCCAGTAGTACAGGTTTTGGCGAG. Full variable domain (rest looked up from reference TRBV19 and TRBJ2-7): DGGITQSPKYLFRKEGQNVTLSCEQNLNHDAMYWYRQDPGQGLRLIYYSQIVNDFQKGDIAEGYSVSREKKESFPLTVTSAQKNPTAFYLCASSTGFGEQYFGPGTRLTVT.

Frequency places this clone as medium-sized. The read ends 3 residues early relative to the CDR3; the germline J gene fills the gap. This chain connects TRBV5-1 to TRBJ2-7; D gene uncertain. V lost 1 base and J 5 bases, leaving 10 bases between the germline ends. The length of the CDR3 is 13 residues. Germline loops: CDR1 SGHRS, CDR2 YFSETQ. This chain's CDR3 is CASSLQEIHEQYF. The part of the CDR3 DNA that was read is TGCGCCAGCAGCTTGCAGGAAATACACGAG. Full variable domain (remainder filled in from reference TRBV5-1 and TRBJ2-7): KAGVTQTPRYLIKTRGQQVTLSCSPISGHRSVSWYQQTPGQGLQFLFEYFSETQRNKGNFPGRFSGRQFSNSRSEMNVSTLELGDSALYLCASSLQEIHEQYFGPGTRLTVT.

Worth noting for this clone: The CDR3 end is not reached by the read, which stops 3 residues before it; the germline J gene fills it in. The chain links TRBV19 to TRBJ2-7, with D possibly being TRBD1 (5 bases). The germline V gene has CDR1 LNHDA and CDR2 SQIVND (reference sequence). The V and J ends lost 3 bases and 3 bases respectively, with 18 bases between them. This CDR3 comprises 16 residues. The CDR3 reads CASSISAGKSVYEQYF. The DNA read from the CDR3 is TGTGCCAGTAGTATTTCGGCAGGGAAAAGCGTCTACGAG.

Points on this clone: The DNA ends 3 residues before the CDR3 does, and the rest of the CDR3 is filled in from the germline J gene. The chain carries TRBV7-9 and TRBJ1-4, with D possibly matching TRBD1 (5 bases). Between the trimmed V and J ends, which lost 1 base and 7 bases, there was a span of 13 bases. From germline, CDR1 is SEHNR and CDR2 FQNEAQ (reference sequence). The CDR3 is 15 residues long. The covered CDR3 bases are TGTGCCAGCAGCTTAGAGGGCGGGGCGGTTGAAAAA. Amino acids: CASSLEGGAVEK. The entire CDR3 reads CASSLEGGAVEKLFF.

With regard to this clone: The read finishes 3 residues shy of the CDR3 end, and the germline J gene is used to complete it. The chain carries TRBV20-1 and TRBJ2-7; D perhaps matches TRBD1 (5 bases). The CDR3 is made up of 14 amino acids. V lost 0 bases and J lost 5, with 14 bases in between. Germline CDR1 is DFQATT and CDR2 is SNEGSKA (reference sequence). The sequenced part of the CDR3 DNA is TGCAGTGCTAGAGATCGGCAGGGTCGGCACGAG. As protein: CSARDRQGRHE. The CDR3 in its entirety is CSARDRQGRHEQYF.

Details on this clone: The observed sequence ends 3 residues before the CDR3 terminus, with the missing tail filled in from the germline J gene. The rearrangement uses TRBV19 and TRBJ2-1; D possibly corresponds to TRBD1 (7 bases). Between the trimmed V and J ends, which lost 6 bases and 2 bases, there was a span of 11 bases. CDR3 length equals 14 residues. Germline V lookup: CDR1 LNHDA, CDR2 SQIVND (reference sequence). CDR3 DNA (partial): TGTGCCAGTAGGGCGGGACAGACCTACAATGAG. Translation: CASRAGQTYNE. Given in full, the CDR3 is CASRAGQTYNEQFF.

As for this clone: The read falls 3 residues short of the CDR3 end, and the missing part is taken from the germline J gene. The J gene is TRBJ1-2, the V gene TRBV5-4; 7 nucleotides match TRBD1. The germline V gene encodes CDR1 SGHNT and CDR2 YYREEE (reference sequence). CDR3 length: 15 amino acids. The CDR3 sequence: CASSSETRQGKSYTF. The part of the CDR3 DNA that was read is TGTGCCAGCAGCTCCGAAACCAGACAGGGCAAAAGC.

About this clone: The DNA ends 3 residues before the CDR3 does, and the rest of the CDR3 is filled in from the germline J gene. The chain has TRBV7-9 and TRBJ2-1; 7 nucleotides agree with TRBD2. J gave up 8 bases and V 3 bases, and 7 bases lay outside the gene matches. The CDR3 runs to 14 residues. Germline CDR1 SEHNR, CDR2 FQNEAQ (reference sequence). This CDR3 reads CASSLDTSVHEQFF. The sequenced CDR3 bases are TGTGCCAGCAGCTTGGACACTAGCGTTCATGAG.

Concerning this clone itself: The read gets to within 3 residues of the CDR3 end, and the germline J gene fills in the rest. The chain employs TRBV20-1 and TRBJ2-7, with D perhaps TRBD2 (6 bases). The germline V and J ends were trimmed by 0 bases and 1 base, with 19 bases remaining between them. Germline V gene data show CDR1 as DFQATT and CDR2 as SNEGSKA (reference sequence). The CDR3 is 17 amino acids. CDR3 region: CSARDPPGTGKSYEQYF. Partial CDR3 DNA: TGCAGTGCTAGAGATCCCCCCGGGACTGGGAAATCCTACGAG.

Concerning this clone: Read coverage stops 3 residues before the CDR3 terminus; the germline J gene supplies the remainder. This rearrangement joins TRBV20-1 to TRBJ1-5; the D gene is possibly TRBD1 (5 bases). CDR3 length: 12 residues. Germline values: CDR1 DFQATT, CDR2 SNEGSKA (reference sequence). Trimming took 3 bases from V and 4 from J, leaving 7 bases between them. The CDR3 DNA, read in part, is TGCAGTGCTAGGGCAGGGAATCAGCCC. It is translated as CSARAGNQP. The entire CDR3 reads CSARAGNQPQHF.

As for this clone: The CDR3 is cut off 3 residues early in the read; its end comes from the germline J gene. This chain uses TRBV5-6 with TRBJ2-5, with TRBD2 identical over 10 bases. Germline assignment: CDR1 SGHDT and CDR2 YYEEEE. Trimming at V came to 0 bases and at J to 6 bases, leaving 5 bases not matched to a gene. The CDR3 consists of 15 residues. The part of the CDR3 DNA that was read is TGTGCCAGCAGCTTGGTACTAGCGGGGCGACAGACC. Protein: CASSLVLAGRQT. The CDR3 in full is CASSLVLAGRQTQYF.

In the case of this clone: The read gets to within 3 residues of the CDR3 end, and the germline J gene fills in the rest. This rearrangement joins TRBV10-1 to TRBJ1-1; 8 bases agree with TRBD1. Germline trimming cut 4 bases from V and 4 bases from J; bases unmatched to any gene: 2. The germline CDR1 and CDR2 sequences are WNHNN and SYGVQD (reference sequence). The CDR3 is made up of 13 amino acids. CDR3 DNA, as far as it was read: TGCGCCAGCAGTGGGACAGGGAGCACTGAA. Residues: CASSGTGSTE. The entire CDR3 protein reads CASSGTGSTEAFF.